The sample holds many counts of the clone carrying this T cell receptor (beta chain). Its specificity is not known. The sequenced patients had an expansion of CD8+CD57+ cells seen by flow cytometry. The sample originates from a study of CD8+CD57+ T cells in acquired aplastic anemia. Study-level results: Researchers reported that CD8+ Simpson's diversity was not significantly different in patients versus controls.

This CDR3 spans 16 amino acids. The V and J ends lost 0 bases and 2 bases respectively, with 14 bases between them. CDR1 is LGHNA, CDR2 YSLEER, per germline. CDR3 and TCR beta VDJ profiling relied on genomic DNA as the template. Each CDR3 protein gets one entry after TCRdb re-called the reads with MiXCR. There are 160,000 or so distinct CDR3 sequences in the sample; around 52% occur only once, and 25% to 35% lies in the top ten. The genes are TRBV4-3 and TRBJ2-7; D unresolved. The receptor's source is a human donor with aplastic anemia. The sequencing input was sorted CD4+, CD8+, or CD8+CD57+ T cells (not recorded which) from PBMCs. The CDR3 DNA sequence: TGCGCCAGCAGCCAAGATCTTCGGCAGGTTACCTACGAGCAGTACTTC. This codes for CASSQDLRQVTYEQYF.